This T cell receptor beta chain was documented in a study of blood T cell repertoires in COVID-19. Whole-study context: The cDNA or gDNA used as material had been derived from T cells, B-cell-depleted T cells, or PBMCs.

Germline CDR1 reads MDHEN; CDR2 reads SYDVKM. The trim removed 4 bases at V and 7 bases at J, leaving 8 bases unmatched. The CDR3 has 14 residues. Assay used: immunoSEQ multiplex PCR; TCRdb lists only in-frame clones, some missing. The sample holds 130,000 to 150,000 clones, 65% to 90% seen once. The sequencing input was peripheral blood. The receptor's source is a man aged 55-75 years with active or convalescent COVID-19. The chain combines TRBV28 with TRBJ1-2; 8 bases are shared with TRBD1. The CDR3 spells CASSSIRTGFGYTF. The CDR3 region has the DNA TGTGCCAGCAGTTCGATTAGGACAGGGTTTGGCTACACCTTC.